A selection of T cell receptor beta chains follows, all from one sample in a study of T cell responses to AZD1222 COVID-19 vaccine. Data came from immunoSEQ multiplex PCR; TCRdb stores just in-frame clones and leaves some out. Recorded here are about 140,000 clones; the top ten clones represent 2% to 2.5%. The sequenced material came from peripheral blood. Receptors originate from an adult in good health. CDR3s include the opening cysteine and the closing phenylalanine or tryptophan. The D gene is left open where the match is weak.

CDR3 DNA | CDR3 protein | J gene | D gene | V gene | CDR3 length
TGTGCCACCAGCAGAGTCTCGACAGGGGGCCTCTATGGCTACACCTTC | CATSRVSTGGLYGYTF | TRBJ1-2 | TRBD1 | TRBV15 | 16
TGCGCCAGCAGCCAAGGGAGGAGTCAGGGGGGTAACTATGGCTACACCTTC | CASSQGRSQGGNYGYTF | TRBJ1-2 | TRBD1 | TRBV4-1 | 17
TGTGCCAGCAGCTTAGGCGGGAGTGTGGGAATGGGGACTGAAGCTTTCTTT | CASSLGGSVGMGTEAFF | TRBJ1-1 | . | TRBV11-3 | 17
TGCGCCAGCAGCATCTACAGGGGGCGCGAGCAGTACTTC | CASSIYRGREQYF | TRBJ2-7 | TRBD1 | TRBV4-1 | 13
TGTGCCACAACGTACCGGGACGGATGGCCAGGCTACACCTTC | CATTYRDGWPGYTF | TRBJ1-2 | . | TRBV24-1 | 14
TGTGCCAGCAGCATGACAATTAACTATGGCTACACCTTC | CASSMTINYGYTF | TRBJ1-2 | . | TRBV7-2 | 13
TGTGCCAGCAGCCCCCCCCTGATCCGTGGCACCGGGGAGCTGTTTTTT | CASSPPLIRGTGELFF | TRBJ2-2 | . | TRBV3-1/TRBV3-2 | 16
TGTGCCAGCAGCAAGGGACAGGGGGGCTATAGCAATCAGCCCCAGCATTTT | CASSKGQGGYSNQPQHF | TRBJ1-5 | . | TRBV21-1 | 17
TGCGCCAGCAGCTTGGTAACGGGGAAGTCCTACGAGCAGTACTTC | CASSLVTGKSYEQYF | TRBJ2-7 | . | TRBV5-1 | 15
TGCAGTGCTAGTCCCCTACGGGGACCCTCCTACGAGCAGTACTTC | CSASPLRGPSYEQYF | TRBJ2-7 | . | TRBV20-1 | 15
TGTGCCAGCAGTTTCACAGGGAGGAATGAAAAACTGTTTTTT | CASSFTGRNEKLFF | TRBJ1-4 | . | TRBV6-5 | 14
TGTGCCAGCAGTGAAAATGAAAGCTATGGCTACACCTTC | CASSENESYGYTF | TRBJ1-2 | . | TRBV5-6 | 13
TGTGCCAGCAGTTACTCAGGGAGGGCAGAGACCCAGTACTTC | CASSYSGRAETQYF | TRBJ2-5 | TRBD2 | TRBV6-2/TRBV6-3 | 14
TGTGCCAGCAGGTACGGAGACACCGGGGAGCTGTTTTTT | CASRYGDTGELFF | TRBJ2-2 | . | TRBV6-5 | 13
TGTGCCAGCAGTGTAGGGACCGGGGAGCTGTTTTTT | CASSVGTGELFF | TRBJ2-2 | . | TRBV2 | 12
TGTGCCAGCAGTGAATGGGAGACAGGGGGCTACGAGCAGTACTTC | CASSEWETGGYEQYF | TRBJ2-7 | TRBD1 | TRBV6-1 | 15
TGTGCCAGCTCACCGGGAGCCGGGATTGTGGAACTGTTTTTT | CASSPGAGIVELFF | TRBJ1-4 | . | TRBV18 | 14
TGTGCCAGCAGCTCCGGGATCCACAATGAGCAGTTCTTC | CASSSGIHNEQFF | TRBJ2-1 | . | TRBV13 | 13
TGTGCCAGCAGCTCACGAGGGGCAAGGGGTTTTCTTGAGACCCAGTACTTC | CASSSRGARGFLETQYF | TRBJ2-5 | . | TRBV11-3 | 17
TGTGCCACCAGCAGAACAACAGGGGGCACAGGGGCCAACGTCCTGACTTTC | CATSRTTGGTGANVLTF | TRBJ2-6 | TRBD1 | TRBV15 | 17
TGTGCCACCAGTGACCCCTCCCTTGGACTGGAGCAGTTCTTC | CATSDPSLGLEQFF | TRBJ2-1 | . | TRBV24-1 | 14
TGCGCCAGCAGCCAAGAAATCGTCAGCTCCTACAATGAGCAGTTCTTC | CASSQEIVSSYNEQFF | TRBJ2-1 | . | TRBV4-3 | 16
TGTGCCAGCAGCTTTGGGCCTAACACTGAAGCTTTCTTT | CASSFGPNTEAFF | TRBJ1-1 | . | TRBV7-2 | 13
TGTGCCAGCAGTTTATCACCCGACTCCCCCTACGAGCAGTACTTC | CASSLSPDSPYEQYF | TRBJ2-7 | . | TRBV28 | 15
TGCGCCAGCAGCCCGGGGTCCGGGGGGAAAAAACTGTTTTTT | CASSPGSGGKKLFF | TRBJ1-4 | . | TRBV4-1 | 14
TGTGCCAGCAGTTCGCAGGGGCTGGAGACCCAGTACTTC | CASSSQGLETQYF | TRBJ2-5 | . | TRBV27 | 13
TGTGCCAGCACCCTCCAGGGGGTGAACACTGAAGCTTTCTTT | CASTLQGVNTEAFF | TRBJ1-1 | TRBD1 | TRBV28 | 14
TGTGCCAGCAGTGGGGGTGTTCACTATGGCTACACCTTC | CASSGGVHYGYTF | TRBJ1-2 | . | TRBV6-2/TRBV6-3 | 13
TGTGCCAGCAGTTACTCGACGGATAGGGGTGAAAAACTGTTTTTT | CASSYSTDRGEKLFF | TRBJ1-4 | . | TRBV6-5 | 15
TGTGCCGCAGGGTCTACCTACGAGCAGTACTTC | CAAGSTYEQYF | TRBJ2-7 | . | TRBV5-8 | 11
TGTGCCTGGAGTAACAGGGGGAGGATGGTAGCTTTCTTT | CAWSNRGRMVAFF | TRBJ1-1 | TRBD1 | TRBV30 | 13
TGTGCCAGCAGTGCAGGGGGCGTTCAGCCCCAGCATTTT | CASSAGGVQPQHF | TRBJ1-5 | TRBD1 | TRBV2 | 13
TGCGCCAGCAGCCAAATTTCGGGGAGGACAGTTGGTGGTGGCTACACCTTC | CASSQISGRTVGGGYTF | TRBJ1-2 | . | TRBV4-1 | 17
TGCGCCAGCAGCTTGGCTGAGAGGGACACTGAAGCTTTCTTT | CASSLAERDTEAFF | TRBJ1-1 | . | TRBV5-1 | 14
TGTGCCAGCAGCTCCGGACAGCAGCAAGAGACCCAGTACTTC | CASSSGQQQETQYF | TRBJ2-5 | . | TRBV5-4 | 14
TGTGCCAGCAGTTACTCGGTGACAGGGCTAACCGGGGAGCTGTTTTTT | CASSYSVTGLTGELFF | TRBJ2-2 | TRBD1 | TRBV6-5 | 16
TGTGCCAGCAGTTTGGGGACTAGTTGGCTTGGGTCTGGGGCCAACGTCCTGACTTTC | CASSLGTSWLGSGANVLTF | TRBJ2-6 | TRBD2 | TRBV28 | 19
TGTGCCACCAGCAGAGGCATGCGGGGGCGAACCGGGGAGCTGTTTTTT | CATSRGMRGRTGELFF | TRBJ2-2 | . | TRBV15 | 16
TGTGCCAGCAGCTTTGGAGGGAAATGGGACACTGAAGCTTTCTTT | CASSFGGKWDTEAFF | TRBJ1-1 | . | TRBV5-6 | 15
TGCGCCAGCAGCCAAGCAGGGTATATGAACACTGAAGCTTTCTTT | CASSQAGYMNTEAFF | TRBJ1-1 | . | TRBV4-1 | 15
TGTGCCAGTAGTGCGGGACAGGGTGACTACGAGCAGTACTTC | CASSAGQGDYEQYF | TRBJ2-7 | TRBD1 | TRBV19 | 14
TGTGCCAGCAGCCAAGGGCAGATACAAGAGACCCAGTACTTC | CASSQGQIQETQYF | TRBJ2-5 | . | TRBV3-1/TRBV3-2 | 14
TGTGCCACCAGCAGAGATGTAGGCGCCGGAGGGCTTGGCTACACCTTC | CATSRDVGAGGLGYTF | TRBJ1-2 | . | TRBV15 | 16
TGCGCCAGCAGCTTGGAGGGGCTTCGTTTGGATGAGCAGTTCTTC | CASSLEGLRLDEQFF | TRBJ2-1 | . | TRBV5-1 | 15
TGTGTCAGAAGCTTACCTCGAGGGCGGGAGACCCAGTACTTC | CVRSLPRGRETQYF | TRBJ2-5 | . | TRBV7-5 | 14